The clone carrying this TCR beta chain has at least ten counts. Its antigen is as yet unknown. Individual cDNA molecules received unique molecular identifiers. TCRdb itself ran the 5' RACE reads through MiXCR, one entry per CDR3 protein. Of under 30,000 distinct CDR3 sequences in the sample, around 4% were seen once. The data were taken from a study of early T cells in non-severe SARS-CoV-2 infection. This CDR3 comprises 11 residues. V was pared by 3 bases and J by 3 bases, with 4 bases between. Germline V CDR1 and CDR2: DFQATT, SNEGSKA (reference sequence). Notes on the study in general: VDJdb matching, biased toward anti-spike CD8 responses, missed private and CD4 specificities.

The clonotype was recovered from an adult who was a healthcare worker with PCR-confirmed SARS-CoV-2 infection or an uninfected control (not recorded which). Input material: whole blood. V and J are TRBV20-1 and TRBJ2-3; D ambiguous. The CDR3 is CSARGTDTQYF. The CDR3 nucleotides read TGCAGTGCTAGGGGGACAGATACGCAGTATTTT.